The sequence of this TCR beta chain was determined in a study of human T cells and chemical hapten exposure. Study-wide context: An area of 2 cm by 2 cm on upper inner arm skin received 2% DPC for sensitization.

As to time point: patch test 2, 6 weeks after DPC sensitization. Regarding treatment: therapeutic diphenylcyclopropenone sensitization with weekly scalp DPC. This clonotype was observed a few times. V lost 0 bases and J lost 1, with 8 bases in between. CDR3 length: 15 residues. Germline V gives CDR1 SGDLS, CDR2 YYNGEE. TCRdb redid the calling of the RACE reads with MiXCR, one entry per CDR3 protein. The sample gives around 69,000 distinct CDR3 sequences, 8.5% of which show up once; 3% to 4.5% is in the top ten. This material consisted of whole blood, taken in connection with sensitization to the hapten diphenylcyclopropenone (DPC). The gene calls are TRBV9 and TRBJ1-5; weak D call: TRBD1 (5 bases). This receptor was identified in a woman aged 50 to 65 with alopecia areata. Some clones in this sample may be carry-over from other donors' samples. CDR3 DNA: TGTGCCAGCAGCGTAGGACAGCGCAGCAATCAGCCCCAGCATTTT. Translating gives CASSVGQRSNQPQHF.